This T cell receptor beta chain was captured in a study of T cells in localized non-small cell lung cancer. Study observations and caveats: The highest T cell clonality was in uninvolved adjacent lung, above tumor. Within adjacent lung there appeared a median approximately 58 of the top 100 tumor clones.

Here immunoSEQ multiplex PCR was the method, and the copy in TCRdb shows in-frame clones only, minus some. The sample consists of tens of thousands of clones, almost 90% of them appearing once. The CDR3 runs 16 residues. The germline V gene has CDR1 SGHDT and CDR2 YYEEEE. The V gene lost 4 bases and the J gene lost 7 bases, with 21 bases spanning the gap. The table lists this clone with a count of one. The antigen is undetermined. The sample consisted of peripheral blood, taken before any cancer treatment. This clonotype originated in a man between 40 and 69 years old with stage I lung adenocarcinoma. V is TRBV5-6 and J is TRBJ1-5; D unresolved. CDR3 amino acids: CASSNSPIRGAQPQHF. The CDR3 coding sequence is TGTGCCAGCAGCAATAGTCCCATCCGGGGAGCACAGCCCCAGCATTTT. The full variable domain, rest sourced from reference TRBV5-6 and TRBJ1-5, is DAGVTQSPTHLIKTRGQQVTLRCSPKSGHDTVSWYQQALGQGPQFIFQYYEEEERQRGNFPDRFSGHQFPNYSSELNVNALLLGDSALYLCASSNSPIRGAQPQHFGDGTRLSIL.